Listed here is a single T cell receptor (beta chain). The CDR3 contains 16 residues. Germline V gene data show CDR1 as LGHNA and CDR2 as YNFKEQ. Deletions cut 0 bases from V and 9 bases from J, with 18 bases between. The table came from immunoSEQ multiplex PCR; TCRdb's copy has only in-frame clones and leaves some out. This table holds 130,000 to 150,000 clones, over 70% found once. The data derive from a study of blood T cell repertoires in COVID-19. Across the study: The samples span acute and convalescent COVID-19 from the United States, Italy and Spain.

The rearrangement joins TRBV4-2 to TRBJ2-1, with D possibly being TRBD2 (5 bases). The sequenced sample consisted of peripheral blood. The source is a woman aged 45-59 years with acute or convalescent COVID-19. For the CDR3, the DNA is TGTGCCAGCAGCCAAGAGGCTAGCAGCCGATTTGGTGAGCAGTTCTTC. It specifies CASSQEASSRFGEQFF.